This T cell receptor (beta chain) appears in the sequencing data of a study of CD8 T cells in Susac syndrome. Random hexamers were used to reverse transcribe an amount of roughly 0.5 to 1 ug RNA. TCRdb ran MiXCR on the immunoSEQ multiplex PCR reads and lists one entry per CDR3 protein. This table holds more than 120,000 distinct CDR3 sequences, roughly 95% found once. CD8+ and CD4+ T cells from blood underwent TCR beta sequencing, which was carried out in a high-throughput format. The sample was CD4+ T cells from PBMCs. The source is a human donor in good health.

The CDR3: CSATAERTDTQYF. The CDR3 region has the DNA TGCAGTGCAACAGCGGAACGCACAGATACGCAGTATTTT. The chain couples TRBV20-1 to TRBJ2-3; the D gene is possibly TRBD2 (5 bases). Trimming removed 6 bases at V and 1 base at J, with 11 bases between. The CDR3 extends over 13 amino acids. Germline CDR1 and CDR2: DFQATT and SNEGSKA (reference sequence).